This T cell receptor (beta chain) is from a study of cytomegalovirus exposure and HLA in healthy donors. Study-level points and caveats: It was in a later analysis that TCR association rates were seen to vary by HLA locus, highest for DRB1 and lowest for HLA-C. At a 0.05 false discovery rate, a later analysis found approximately 15,000 TCR beta sequences to be associated with HLA alleles. A list of 150 to 200 TCR beta chains associated with cytomegalovirus was given. The number of N-insertions in an Asian-associated ancestry cluster was reportedly below the 666-donor mean in a later analysis.

This PCR relied on a set of 60 Vbeta primers and 13 Jbeta primers. Produced via immunoSEQ multiplex PCR; TCRdb's table is partial and in-frame only. The sample carries 90,000 to 120,000 clones, approximately 80% recorded once. Of note for this clone: Its antigen is not known.

Germline CDR1 SGHTS, CDR2 YDEGEE. J gave up 4 bases and V 3 bases, and 5 bases lay outside the gene matches. The CDR3 sequence is 15 residues long. The chain links TRBV5-8 to TRBJ2-7; TRBD1 aligns across 12 bases. The receptor comes from a female donor in good health and CMV-seropositive. The sample consisted of PBMCs. CDR3 residues: CASSSGTGGAYEQYF. In DNA form, the CDR3 reads TGTGCCAGCAGCTCCGGGACAGGGGGCGCGTACGAGCAGTACTTC.